This is a list of T cell receptor beta chains from one sample in a study of T-cell memory formation after mild COVID-19. TCRdb ran MiXCR on the 5' RACE reads and lists one entry per CDR3 protein. The sample consists of just under 550,000 distinct CDR3 sequences, 20% of them appearing once. The sample consisted of PBMCs or a T cell subset sorted from them (not recorded which). The source of these receptors is an adult woman who had mild COVID-19 (a few samples of this study predate the infection). Cell type and time point are not known. CDR3s include the opening cysteine and the closing phenylalanine or tryptophan. A D gene is named only where the DNA matches it firmly. Only part of the rows carry a size: once, few, many, or a class if the clone is expanded.

clone_size	d_call	v_call	j_call	cdr3_aa	cdr3_nt
-	TRBD1	TRBV29-1	TRBJ2-7	CSVEGDSDYEQYF	TGCAGCGTTGAAGGGGACAGCGACTACGAGCAGTACTTC
few	TRBD2	TRBV11-2	TRBJ2-1	CASSPGKGGGFF	TGTGCCAGCAGCCCGGGGAAGGGCGGGGGGTTCTTC
-	TRBD1	TRBV9	TRBJ2-7	CASSVEGGAEQYF	TGTGCCAGCAGCGTAGAAGGGGGCGCCGAGCAGTACTTC
-	-	TRBV6-5	TRBJ2-1	CASSYSRTVYNEQFF	TGTGCCAGCAGTTACTCGAGGACAGTATACAATGAGCAGTTCTTC
few	TRBD2	TRBV4-1	TRBJ2-3	CASSQSGLAGVTDTQYF	TGCGCCAGCAGCCAATCGGGACTAGCGGGGGTCACAGATACGCAGTATTTT
-	-	TRBV24-1	TRBJ1-2	CATSDPGRNYGYTF	TGTGCCACCAGTGATCCGGGACGGAACTATGGCTACACCTTC
few	-	TRBV5-1	TRBJ2-2	CASSSTAGISGELFF	TGCGCCAGCAGCTCTACCGCAGGGATCTCCGGGGAGCTGTTTTTT
-	-	TRBV27	TRBJ2-3	CASSLRIGRGTDTQYF	TGTGCCAGCAGTTTAAGGATCGGCAGGGGCACAGATACGCAGTATTTT
few	TRBD1	TRBV5-4	TRBJ2-5	CASRADRELETQYF	TGTGCCAGCAGAGCTGACAGGGAGCTTGAGACCCAGTACTTC
few	-	TRBV6-6	TRBJ2-5	CASRSRGGETQYF	TGTGCCAGCAGGAGCAGGGGGGGGGAGACCCAGTACTTC
-	-	TRBV7-6	TRBJ2-5	CASSGGPAQETQYF	TGTGCCAGCAGCGGGGGGCCAGCCCAAGAGACCCAGTACTTC
-	TRBD1	TRBV5-1	TRBJ2-1	CASSSGTGTDEQFF	TGCGCCAGCAGCTCCGGGACAGGGACCGATGAGCAGTTCTTC
-	TRBD2	TRBV7-6	TRBJ2-3	CASSLGPLAGGTDTQYF	TGTGCCAGCAGCTTAGGGCCACTAGCGGGGGGCACAGATACGCAGTATTTT
-	-	TRBV29-1	TRBJ2-1	CSARPETDNFNEQFF	TGCAGCGCCCGCCCCGAGACGGACAACTTCAATGAGCAGTTCTTC
-	-	TRBV7-9	TRBJ2-3	CASYRQTSTDTQYF	TGTGCCAGCTATAGGCAGACCAGCACAGATACGCAGTATTTT
-	TRBD1	TRBV4-3	TRBJ1-2	CASSQDLGRGRWYGYTF	TGCGCCAGCAGCCAAGATTTGGGCAGGGGGCGTTGGTATGGCTACACCTTC
-	-	TRBV29-1	TRBJ1-2	CSVARDTLNYGYTF	TGCAGCGTTGCTCGGGACACATTGAACTATGGCTACACCTTC
-	-	TRBV12-3/TRBV12-4	TRBJ1-1	CASSLSPSLTEAFF	TGTGCCAGCAGTTTAAGTCCCAGCCTCACTGAAGCTTTCTTT
few	-	TRBV7-8	TRBJ2-7	CASSLVVSSSYEQYF	TGTGCCAGCAGCTTAGTTGTGTCCAGCTCCTACGAGCAGTACTTC
many	-	TRBV3-1	TRBJ2-3	CASSPSMGRLSTDTQYF	TGTGCCAGCAGCCCCTCGATGGGTCGCCTTAGCACAGATACGCAGTATTTT